Listed below are T cell receptor beta chains from one sample, sequenced in a study of blood T cell repertoires in COVID-19. Assay: immunoSEQ multiplex PCR; the TCRdb copy retains only in-frame clones and omits some. This sample has 250,000 to 400,000 clones, with around 89% found just once. The sample taken for sequencing was peripheral blood. The source of these receptors is a woman in her 30s with COVID-19, enrolled during active disease. The CDR3 runs from the conserved cysteine through the conserved F or W. The order of the fields is clone size, J gene, V gene, D gene, CDR3 protein, CDR3 DNA. A D gene is named only where the DNA matches it firmly. Clone size is given for some rows only: seen once, a few or many times, or a class if the clone is expanded.

- | TRBJ2-3 | TRBV5-1 | TRBD2 | CASSKGLAGGPLTDTQYF | TGCGCCAGCAGCAAGGGACTAGCGGGGGGGCCCCTCACAGATACGCAGTATTTT
- | TRBJ1-5 | TRBV28 | - | CASSFQTVFDHQPQHF | TGTGCCAGCAGTTTCCAGACAGTTTTCGACCATCAGCCCCAGCATTTT
- | TRBJ1-1 | TRBV6-5 | TRBD1 | CASRKTGGAGTEAFF | TGTGCCAGCAGGAAGACAGGGGGGGCGGGCACTGAAGCTTTCTTT
few | TRBJ2-1 | TRBV19 | - | CASSTLGREQFF | TGTGCCAGTAGTACCCTCGGTCGTGAGCAGTTCTTC
- | TRBJ2-2 | TRBV6-2/TRBV6-3 | - | CASSWGGLIGELFF | TGTGCCAGCAGTTGGGGGGGCCTAATCGGGGAGCTGTTTTTT
- | TRBJ2-2 | TRBV5-1 | - | CASSRTENTGGLFF | TGCGCCAGCAGCCGGACTGAGAACACCGGCGGGCTGTTTTTT
- | TRBJ1-1 | TRBV6-5 | - | CASRRGTNTEAFF | TGTGCCAGCAGGCGGGGTACGAACACTGAAGCTTTCTTT
few | TRBJ1-2 | TRBV27 | - | CASSYGATSGYTF | TGTGCCAGCAGTTATGGGGCGACAAGTGGCTACACCTTC
- | TRBJ1-1 | TRBV9 | - | CASSVGVRGVDTEAFF | TGTGCCAGCAGCGTAGGTGTCAGGGGTGTGGACACTGAAGCTTTCTTT
- | TRBJ2-3 | TRBV10-2 | - | CASRGEFTDTQYF | TGCGCCAGCAGAGGGGAATTCACAGATACGCAGTATTTT
- | TRBJ2-7 | TRBV4-3 | TRBD2 | CASSPTTSGGSYEQYF | TGCGCCAGCAGCCCGACCACTAGCGGGGGGAGCTACGAGCAGTACTTC
- | TRBJ1-6 | TRBV3-1/TRBV3-2 | TRBD1 | CASSQDWAGGESPLHF | TGTGCCAGCAGCCAAGATTGGGCAGGGGGCGAGTCACCCCTCCACTTT
once | TRBJ2-2 | TRBV29-1 | - | CSVDRGRTAGELFF | TGCAGCGTTGATCGGGGGAGGACGGCCGGGGAGCTGTTTTTT
- | TRBJ1-2 | TRBV19 | - | CASRAEGNRAYYTF | TGTGCCAGTAGGGCGGAGGGAAACAGAGCCTACTACACCTTC
- | TRBJ2-3 | TRBV7-7 | - | CASSLQGNTDTQYF | TGTGCCAGCAGCTTACAGGGGAACACAGATACGCAGTATTTT
- | TRBJ1-5 | TRBV19 | TRBD1 | CASKPDRGDNQPQHF | TGTGCCAGTAAACCGGACAGGGGGGACAATCAGCCCCAGCATTTT
- | TRBJ2-2 | TRBV2 | TRBD2 | CASLRRGVPGELFF | TGTGCCAGCCTTCGGCGGGGGGTACCCGGGGAGCTGTTTTTT
- | TRBJ1-5 | TRBV6-5 | - | CASRLVMGQPQHF | TGTGCCAGCAGATTAGTGATGGGCCAGCCCCAGCATTTT
- | TRBJ1-5 | TRBV7-9 | TRBD1 | CASSLGGEGQYNQPQHF | TGTGCCAGCAGCTTAGGAGGTGAGGGACAGTACAATCAGCCCCAGCATTTT
- | TRBJ1-1 | TRBV19 | TRBD1 | CASSSGQKNTEAFF | TGTGCCAGTAGTTCGGGACAGAAGAACACTGAAGCTTTCTTT
- | TRBJ2-3 | TRBV12-3/TRBV12-4 | - | CASSHSPDTQYF | TGTGCCAGCAGCCATAGCCCAGATACGCAGTATTTT
- | TRBJ1-1 | TRBV6-5 | TRBD1 | CASSYLGQGADKAFF | TGTGCCAGCAGTTACCTCGGACAGGGGGCTGACAAAGCTTTCTTT
- | TRBJ1-4 | TRBV6-1 | TRBD1 | CASSEEMGQGSEKLFF | TGTGCCAGCAGTGAAGAGATGGGACAGGGAAGCGAAAAACTGTTTTTT
once | TRBJ2-5 | TRBV10-3 | TRBD2 | CAISEGSGGAKKETQYF | TGTGCCATCAGCGAAGGTAGCGGGGGGGCAAAGAAGGAGACCCAGTACTTC
- | TRBJ1-6 | TRBV3-1/TRBV3-2 | - | CASSQVRGTPLHF | TGTGCCAGCAGCCAAGTTAGGGGAACACCCCTCCACTTT
- | TRBJ1-4 | TRBV9 | - | CASSVQGWEKLFF | TGTGCCAGCAGCGTACAGGGTTGGGAAAAACTGTTTTTT
- | TRBJ1-6 | TRBV2 | - | CASSEFSGLRNSPLHF | TGTGCCAGCAGTGAATTCTCGGGACTTCGGAATTCACCCCTCCACTTT
- | TRBJ1-6 | TRBV6-5 | TRBD1 | CASTLAGTGGSPLHF | TGTGCCAGCACTCTGGCCGGGACAGGGGGATCACCCCTCCACTTT
- | TRBJ1-3 | TRBV11-2 | - | CASSRLQGSGNTIYF | TGTGCCAGCAGCCGATTACAGGGCTCTGGAAACACCATATATTTT
- | TRBJ1-6 | TRBV28 | TRBD1 | CASGTGGLFSYNSPLHF | TGTGCCAGTGGGACAGGGGGCCTCTTCTCCTATAATTCACCCCTCCACTTT
once | TRBJ2-1 | TRBV4-2 | TRBD2 | CASSQILVAGGQQFF | TGTGCCAGCAGCCAGATCCTAGTAGCGGGGGGACAACAGTTCTTC
- | TRBJ2-7 | TRBV18 | TRBD1 | CASSPGQGWEGQYF | TGTGCCAGCTCACCGGGACAGGGATGGGAAGGGCAGTACTTC
- | TRBJ2-3 | TRBV4-1 | TRBD2 | CASSERTSLKDTQYF | TGCGCCAGCAGTGAACGGACTAGTCTGAAAGATACGCAGTATTTT
- | TRBJ1-1 | TRBV24-1 | - | CATTKSGISEAFF | TGTGCCACCACTAAATCGGGTATTAGTGAAGCTTTCTTT
- | TRBJ2-2 | TRBV5-4 | - | CASSSGQDSYHGELFF | TGTGCCAGCAGCTCGGGCCAGGACAGCTATCACGGGGAGCTGTTTTTT
- | TRBJ2-1 | TRBV14 | TRBD1 | CASSPRDRDRGRGEQFF | TGTGCCAGCAGCCCACGCGACAGGGACAGGGGTCGGGGTGAGCAGTTCTTC
- | TRBJ1-1 | TRBV7-6 | TRBD1 | CASSLSDRPFMNTEAFF | TGTGCCAGCAGCTTATCGGACAGGCCTTTCATGAACACTGAAGCTTTCTTT
- | TRBJ1-2 | TRBV2 | - | CAIKKGGNYGYTF | TGTGCCATCAAAAAGGGGGGGAACTATGGCTACACCTTC
few | TRBJ2-3 | TRBV12-5 | - | CASASPGQPNTQYF | TGTGCTAGTGCCTCTCCCGGACAGCCGAATACGCAGTATTTT
- | TRBJ1-4 | TRBV7-9 | TRBD1 | CASSRTGGISTNEKLFF | TGTGCCAGCAGTCGGACAGGGGGGATCTCAACTAATGAAAAACTGTTTTTT
- | TRBJ2-5 | TRBV18 | TRBD1 | CASSGTAQETQYF | TGTGCCAGCTCCGGGACAGCTCAAGAGACCCAGTACTTC
- | TRBJ1-6 | TRBV6-5 | - | CASSWDINSPLHF | TGTGCCAGCAGTTGGGACATTAATTCACCCCTCCACTTT
- | TRBJ2-4 | TRBV4-3 | TRBD1 | CASSQTTVSGTGDLAKNIQYF | TGCGCCAGCAGCCAAACGACAGTATCCGGGACAGGGGACTTAGCCAAAAACATTCAGTACTTC
- | TRBJ2-1 | TRBV11-3 | TRBD2 | CASSPGGNSYNEQFF | TGTGCCAGCAGCCCGGGGGGGAACTCCTACAATGAGCAGTTCTTC
- | TRBJ1-3 | TRBV2 | - | CAIPRGSTGNTIYF | TGTGCCATCCCAAGGGGGTCTACTGGAAACACCATATATTTT
- | TRBJ1-1 | TRBV18 | - | CASSGRRNTEAFF | TGTGCCAGCTCAGGCAGGCGGAACACTGAAGCTTTCTTT
- | TRBJ1-5 | TRBV5-1 | - | CASSLGTADSNQPQHF | TGCGCCAGCAGCTTGGGCACCGCGGATAGCAATCAGCCCCAGCATTTT
- | TRBJ2-7 | TRBV24-1 | TRBD1 | CATSARGQGAVYEQYF | TGTGCCACCAGTGCCCGAGGACAGGGGGCGGTGTACGAGCAGTACTTC
- | TRBJ1-2 | TRBV6-5 | - | CASSFRSRGNYGYTF | TGTGCCAGCAGTTTCCGGTCCAGAGGAAACTATGGCTACACCTTC
- | TRBJ1-1 | TRBV6-5 | TRBD1 | CASRPLRDRSEAFF | TGTGCCAGCAGACCTTTACGGGACAGGAGTGAAGCTTTCTTT
once | TRBJ1-6 | TRBV6-5 | - | CASSPRDSNSPLHF | TGTGCCAGCAGTCCCCGGGACTCTAATTCACCCCTCCACTTT